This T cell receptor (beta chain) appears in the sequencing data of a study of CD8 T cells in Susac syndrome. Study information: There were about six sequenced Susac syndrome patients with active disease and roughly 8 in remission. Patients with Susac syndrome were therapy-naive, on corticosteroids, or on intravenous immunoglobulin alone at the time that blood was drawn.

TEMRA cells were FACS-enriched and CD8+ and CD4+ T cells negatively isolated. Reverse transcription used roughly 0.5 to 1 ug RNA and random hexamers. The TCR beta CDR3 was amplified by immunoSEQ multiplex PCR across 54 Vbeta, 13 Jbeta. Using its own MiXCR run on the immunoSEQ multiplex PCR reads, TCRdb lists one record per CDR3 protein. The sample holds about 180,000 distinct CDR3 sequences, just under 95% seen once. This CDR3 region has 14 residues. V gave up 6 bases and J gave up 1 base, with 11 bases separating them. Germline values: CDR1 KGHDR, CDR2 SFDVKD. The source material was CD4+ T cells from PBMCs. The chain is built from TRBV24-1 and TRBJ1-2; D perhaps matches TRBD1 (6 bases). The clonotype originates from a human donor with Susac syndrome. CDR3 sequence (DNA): TGTGCCACCAGTCGGACAGACGGTAACTATGGCTACACCTTC. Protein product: CATSRTDGNYGYTF.